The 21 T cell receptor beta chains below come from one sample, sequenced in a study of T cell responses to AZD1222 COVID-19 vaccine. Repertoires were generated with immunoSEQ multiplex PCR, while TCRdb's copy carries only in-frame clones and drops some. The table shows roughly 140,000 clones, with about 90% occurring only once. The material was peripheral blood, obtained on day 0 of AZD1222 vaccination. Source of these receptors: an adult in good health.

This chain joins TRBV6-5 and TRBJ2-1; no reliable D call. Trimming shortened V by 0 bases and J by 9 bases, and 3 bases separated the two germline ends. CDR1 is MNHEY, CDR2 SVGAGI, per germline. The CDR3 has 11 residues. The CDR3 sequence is CASSYSTEQFF. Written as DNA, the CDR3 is TGTGCCAGCAGTTACTCGACTGAGCAGTTCTTC.

The CDR3 DNA reads as TGCAGCGTTGAAGATTGGAGGGCTGAAGCTTTCTTT. Amino acid sequence: CSVEDWRAEAFF. The V call is TRBV29-1, the J call TRBJ1-1; no clear D gene. V lost 0 bases, J lost 6 bases, and 8 bases lay in between. The CDR3 sequence is 12 residues long. The germline gives CDR1 SQVTM, CDR2 ANQGSEA.

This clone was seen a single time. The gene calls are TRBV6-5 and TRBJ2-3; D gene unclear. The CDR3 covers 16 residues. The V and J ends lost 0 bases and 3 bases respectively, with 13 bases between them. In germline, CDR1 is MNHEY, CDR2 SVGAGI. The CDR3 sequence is CASSYSQVLRTDTQYF. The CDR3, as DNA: TGTGCCAGCAGTTACTCCCAGGTCCTCCGGACAGATACGCAGTATTTT.

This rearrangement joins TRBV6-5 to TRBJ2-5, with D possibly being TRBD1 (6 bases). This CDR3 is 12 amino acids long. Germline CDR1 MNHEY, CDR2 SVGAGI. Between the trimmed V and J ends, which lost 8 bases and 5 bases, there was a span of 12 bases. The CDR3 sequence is CASGWGQETQYF. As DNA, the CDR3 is TGTGCCAGCGGTTGGGGGCAGGAGACCCAGTACTTC.

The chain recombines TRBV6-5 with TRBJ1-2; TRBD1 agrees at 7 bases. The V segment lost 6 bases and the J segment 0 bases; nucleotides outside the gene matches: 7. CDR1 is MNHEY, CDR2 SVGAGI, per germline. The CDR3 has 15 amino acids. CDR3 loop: CASSRGTATNYGYTF. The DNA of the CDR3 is TGTGCCAGCAGCCGAGGGACAGCTACTAACTATGGCTACACCTTC.

The CDR3 DNA reads TGTGCCAGCAGTTTTAGGTCCAGGTCTGGGTTTAATTCACCCCTCCACTTT. Translated: CASSFRSRSGFNSPLHF. The chain employs TRBV27 and TRBJ1-6; D call uncertain. With 3 bases removed from V and 6 bases from J, the gap between germline ends came to 18 bases. This CDR3 is built from 17 residues. Germline CDR1 is MNHEY and CDR2 is SMNVEV (reference sequence).

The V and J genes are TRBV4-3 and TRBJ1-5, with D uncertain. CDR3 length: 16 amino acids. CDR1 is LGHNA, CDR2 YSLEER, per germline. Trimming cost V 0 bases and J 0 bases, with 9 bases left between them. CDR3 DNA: TGCGCCAGCAGCCAAGATAGAGTTTCTAGCAATCAGCCCCAGCATTTT. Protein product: CASSQDRVSSNQPQHF.

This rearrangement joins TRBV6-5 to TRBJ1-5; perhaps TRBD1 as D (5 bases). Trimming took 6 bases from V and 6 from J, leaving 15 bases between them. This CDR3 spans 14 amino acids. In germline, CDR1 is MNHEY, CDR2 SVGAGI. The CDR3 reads CASRRQGGSQPQHF. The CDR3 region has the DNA TGTGCCAGCAGAAGGCAGGGTGGGAGTCAGCCCCAGCATTTT.

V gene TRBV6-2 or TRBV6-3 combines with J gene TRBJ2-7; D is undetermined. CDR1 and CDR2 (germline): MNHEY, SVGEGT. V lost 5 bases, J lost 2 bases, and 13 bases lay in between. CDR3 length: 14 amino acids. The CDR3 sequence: CASSLVLGTYEQYF. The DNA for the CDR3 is TGTGCCAGCAGTCTGGTTTTGGGGACCTACGAGCAGTACTTC.

CDR3 residues: CASSPGLGVNEQYF. CDR3 nucleotide sequence: TGTGCCAGCAGTCCCGGGCTAGGGGTGAACGAGCAGTACTTC. The chain recombines TRBV6-5 with TRBJ2-7, with D possibly being TRBD1 (5 bases). This CDR3 contains 14 residues. V lost 5 bases and J 5 bases, leaving 16 bases between the germline ends. Germline values: CDR1 MNHEY, CDR2 SVGAGI.

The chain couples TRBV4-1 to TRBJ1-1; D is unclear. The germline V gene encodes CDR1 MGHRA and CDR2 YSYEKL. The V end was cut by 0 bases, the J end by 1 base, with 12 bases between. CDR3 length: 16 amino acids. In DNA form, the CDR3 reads TGCGCCAGCAGCCAAGATGTAGGGTGGGCGAACACTGAAGCTTTCTTT. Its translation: CASSQDVGWANTEAFF.

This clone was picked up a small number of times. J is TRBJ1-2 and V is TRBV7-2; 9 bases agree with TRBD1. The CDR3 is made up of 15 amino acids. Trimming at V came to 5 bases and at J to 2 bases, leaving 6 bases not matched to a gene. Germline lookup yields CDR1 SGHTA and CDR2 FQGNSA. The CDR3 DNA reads TGTGCCAGCAGCCACGGGACAGGGTGGAACTATGGCTACACCTTC. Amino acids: CASSHGTGWNYGYTF.

Here the CDR3 reads CASSLGPAALYEQYF. The DNA of the CDR3 is TGCGCCAGCAGCTTGGGTCCCGCTGCACTCTACGAGCAGTACTTC. This sequence joins TRBV5-1 and TRBJ2-7, with D uncertain. Trimming took 0 bases from V and 3 from J, leaving 13 bases between them. There are 15 residues in the CDR3. In germline, CDR1 is SGHRS, CDR2 YFSETQ. Combining the CDR3 with reference TRBV5-1 and TRBJ2-7 gives the whole variable domain KAGVTQTPRYLIKTRGQQVTLSCSPISGHRSVSWYQQTPGQGLQFLFEYFSETQRNKGNFPGRFSGRQFSNSRSEMNVSTLELGDSALYLCASSLGPAALYEQYFGPGTRLTVT.

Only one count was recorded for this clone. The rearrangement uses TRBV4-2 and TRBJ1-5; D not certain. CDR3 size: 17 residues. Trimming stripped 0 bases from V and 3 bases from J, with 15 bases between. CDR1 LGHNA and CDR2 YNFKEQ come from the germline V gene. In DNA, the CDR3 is TGTGCCAGCAGCCAAGAAGGTTTGGCCGACCCCAATCAGCCCCAGCATTTT. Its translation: CASSQEGLADPNQPQHF.

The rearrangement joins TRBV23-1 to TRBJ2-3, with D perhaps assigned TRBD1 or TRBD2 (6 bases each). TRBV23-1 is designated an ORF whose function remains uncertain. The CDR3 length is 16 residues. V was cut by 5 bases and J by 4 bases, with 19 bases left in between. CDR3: CASSGGRSAKPDTQYF. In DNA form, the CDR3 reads TGCGCCAGCAGTGGGGGGCGTTCGGCCAAGCCAGATACGCAGTATTTT.

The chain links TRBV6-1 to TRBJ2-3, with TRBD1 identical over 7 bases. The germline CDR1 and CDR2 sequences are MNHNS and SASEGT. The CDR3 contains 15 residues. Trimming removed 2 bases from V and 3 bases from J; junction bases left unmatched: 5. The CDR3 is CASSELGQATDTQYF. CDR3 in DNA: TGTGCCAGCAGTGAATTAGGACAGGCGACAGATACGCAGTATTTT.

The CDR3 DNA sequence: TGTGCCAGCTCACCAGGGACAACAAGGGGGGAGACCCAGTACTTC. Its translation: CASSPGTTRGETQYF. The genes are TRBV18 and TRBJ2-5; D may be TRBD1 (6 bases). Germline CDR1 reads KGHSH; CDR2 reads LQKENI. The germline V and J ends were trimmed by 2 bases and 5 bases, with 15 bases remaining between them. The CDR3 covers 15 residues.

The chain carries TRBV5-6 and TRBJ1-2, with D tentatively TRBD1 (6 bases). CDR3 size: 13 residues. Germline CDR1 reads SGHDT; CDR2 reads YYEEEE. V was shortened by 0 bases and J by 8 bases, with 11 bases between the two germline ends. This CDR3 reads CASSLGRGKGYTF. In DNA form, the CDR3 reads TGTGCCAGCAGCTTGGGCAGGGGTAAGGGCTACACCTTC.

CDR3: CASSPGTSGSPGELFF. DNA for the CDR3: TGTGCCAGCAGCCCAGGGACTAGCGGGAGCCCCGGGGAGCTGTTTTTT. This chain uses TRBV4-2 with TRBJ2-2; 14 bases are shared with TRBD2. CDR1 and CDR2 from the germline V gene are LGHNA and YNFKEQ. There are 16 residues in the CDR3. V lost 4 bases to trimming and J lost 6 bases; unmatched junction nucleotides: 4.

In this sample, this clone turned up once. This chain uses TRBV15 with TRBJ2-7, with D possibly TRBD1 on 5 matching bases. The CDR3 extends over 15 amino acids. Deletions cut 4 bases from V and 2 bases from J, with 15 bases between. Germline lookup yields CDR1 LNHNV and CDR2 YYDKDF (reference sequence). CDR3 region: CATSIRGPGTYEQYF. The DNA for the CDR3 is TGTGCCACCAGCATACGCGGTCCAGGGACCTACGAGCAGTACTTC.

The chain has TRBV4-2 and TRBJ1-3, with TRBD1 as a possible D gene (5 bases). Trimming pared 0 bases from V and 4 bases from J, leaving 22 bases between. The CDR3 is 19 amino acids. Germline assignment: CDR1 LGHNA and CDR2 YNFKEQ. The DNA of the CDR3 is TGTGCCAGCAGCCAAGATTACCTGAGGCAGGGAAGTTCCGGAAACACCATATATTTT. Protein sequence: CASSQDYLRQGSSGNTIYF.